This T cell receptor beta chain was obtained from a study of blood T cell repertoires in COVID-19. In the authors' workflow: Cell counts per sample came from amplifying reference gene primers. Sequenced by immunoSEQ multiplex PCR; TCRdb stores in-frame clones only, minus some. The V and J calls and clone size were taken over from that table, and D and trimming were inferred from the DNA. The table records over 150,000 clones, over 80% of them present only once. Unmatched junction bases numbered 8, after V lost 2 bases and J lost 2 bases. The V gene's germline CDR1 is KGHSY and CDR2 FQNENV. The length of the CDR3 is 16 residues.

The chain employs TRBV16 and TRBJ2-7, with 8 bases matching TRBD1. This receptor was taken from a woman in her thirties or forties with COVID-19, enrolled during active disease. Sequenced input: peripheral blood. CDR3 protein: CASSQGTGGSTYEQYF. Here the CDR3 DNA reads TGTGCCAGCAGCCAAGGAACAGGGGGGTCCACCTACGAGCAGTACTTC.